The present T cell receptor beta chain was sequenced within a study of blood T cell repertoires in COVID-19. In the study overall: The United States, Italy and Spain supplied acute and convalescent COVID-19 samples. T cells, B-cell-depleted T cells, or PBMCs provided the cDNA or gDNA that served as material.

The data were produced by immunoSEQ multiplex PCR, yet TCRdb's version contains in-frame clones alone and is incomplete. The repertoire holds fewer than 350,000 clones, with 90% as singletons. The trim removed 3 bases at V and 6 bases at J, leaving 8 bases unmatched. Germline CDR1 is LGHDT and CDR2 is YNNKEL (reference sequence). The CDR3 is 14 amino acids. This clone was seen only a few times. In assigning cohorts, the study relied on participant-reported clinical history. Sequencing was carried out using PBMCs or T cells enriched from blood (not recorded which). The sequence was collected from a woman younger than 30 with acute COVID-19. V usage is TRBV3-1 (or the pseudogene TRBV3-2) and J usage is TRBJ2-7; 7 bases agree with TRBD2. CDR3 bases: TGTGCCAGCAGCCACCCAAGCGGGACTGTCGAGCAGTACTTC. Amino acid sequence: CASSHPSGTVEQYF.